This TCR beta chain was recorded in a study of early T cells in non-severe SARS-CoV-2 infection. Study summary: Chains stayed unpaired after sequencing of bulk RNA from unsorted whole blood. Points from the study as a whole: Matching with VDJdb favored anti-spike CD8 responses (missing private and CD4 specificities).

Each single cDNA molecule received a unique molecular identifier. In TCRdb, the 5' RACE reads were re-called with MiXCR into one record per CDR3 protein. The data show tens of thousands of distinct CDR3 sequences, around an eighth seen once. There are many counts of this clonotype. Antigen: not known. Trimming removed 1 base at V and 5 bases at J, with 17 bases between. CDR1 is LGHNA and CDR2 is YSLEER in the germline V gene. CDR3 length: 16 amino acids. The TCR originated in an adult who was a healthcare worker with PCR-confirmed SARS-CoV-2 infection or an uninfected control (not recorded which). The chain joins TRBV4-3 to TRBJ2-5; no clear D. Sample: whole blood. CDR3 sequence (DNA): TGCGCCAGCAGCCAAGCGTGGGCAGGAGAAGCGGAGACCCAGTACTTC. As protein: CASSQAWAGEAETQYF.